The 18 T cell receptor beta chains below come from one sample, sequenced in a study of early T cells in non-severe SARS-CoV-2 infection (dated by TCRdb to the early 2020s). Receptor amplification or capture employed 5' RACE. Sequencer: NextSeq 500. TCRdb reanalyzed the raw reads on its own, using fastp at Q25 for trimming and MiXCR for clone calling, and kept in-frame beta chains. For every CDR3 protein sequence, its rows merge into one entry that carries the most common genes and DNA. Within this sample are about 39,000 distinct CDR3 sequences, with 6% to 8.5% of them counted one time only. Of the sample, more than 7.5% falls within the top ten clones. Sequenced material: whole blood. The receptors come from an adult who was a healthcare worker with PCR-confirmed SARS-CoV-2 infection or an uninfected control (not recorded which).

The gene calls are TRBV28 and TRBJ2-3, with D possibly TRBD1 on 5 matching bases. This CDR3 contains 15 residues. CDR1 is MDHEN and CDR2 is SYDVKM in the germline V gene. Trimming pared 7 bases from V and 3 bases from J, leaving 17 bases between. The CDR3 nucleotides read TGTGCCAGCATCCCCCCCCCAGGGAAGACAGATACGCAGTATTTT. Protein: CASIPPPGKTDTQYF.

This clonotype was found a few times. V is TRBV28 and J is TRBJ2-6, with TRBD1 identical over 8 bases. This CDR3 has 16 residues. Germline values: CDR1 MDHEN, CDR2 SYDVKM. Trimming at V came to 6 bases and at J to 3 bases, leaving 7 bases not matched to a gene. CDR3 region: CASRVRGPFGANVLTF. The CDR3 DNA sequence: TGTGCCAGCAGAGTCAGGGGGCCGTTTGGGGCCAACGTCCTGACTTTC.

The CDR3 reads CASAPWTNTGELFF. For the CDR3, the DNA is TGTGCCAGCGCGCCATGGACGAACACCGGGGAGCTGTTTTTT. The chain is built from TRBV5-4 and TRBJ2-2, with D hard to call. The V gene lost 7 bases and the J gene lost 0 bases, with 10 bases spanning the gap. The CDR3 length is 14 residues. Germline V gives CDR1 SGHNT, CDR2 YYREEE (reference sequence).

This clonotype was counted ten times or more. The chain joins TRBV7-9 to TRBJ1-2, with 7 positions matching TRBD1. J lost 4 bases, V lost 5 bases, and 7 bases had no gene match. CDR1 is SEHNR, CDR2 FQNEAQ, per germline (reference sequence). This CDR3 has 14 amino acids. CDR3 bases: TGTGCCAGCAGCCAGGGCGGGACAGTCTATGGCTACACCTTC. It yields the protein CASSQGGTVYGYTF.

In the case of this clonotype: A much larger clone differs by one base, so this may be a read error. The chain employs TRBV27 and TRBJ1-5; TRBD1 is a possible D gene (6 bases). The CDR3 consists of 13 residues. Trimming left V 5 bases short and J 7 bases short, with 12 bases between. Germline-derived CDR1 and CDR2 are MNHEY and SMNVEV (reference sequence). The CDR3 DNA reads TGTGCCAGCAGTACAGGGAATGGACAGCCCCAGCATTTT. Translation: CASSTGNGQPQHF.

A few counts support this clonotype. The CDR3 sequence: CASSIHPSEGGYEQYF. Here the CDR3 DNA reads TGTGCCAGTAGTATCCATCCTTCCGAGGGGGGCTACGAGCAGTACTTC. The chain couples TRBV19 to TRBJ2-7, with D perhaps being TRBD1 or TRBD2 (6 bases each). The CDR3 sequence is 16 residues long. Germline values: CDR1 LNHDA, CDR2 SQIVND (reference sequence). V was clipped by 3 bases and J by 3 bases, with 18 bases between them.

The CDR3 DNA sequence: TGTGCCAGCGACGTTTATAACACCGGGGAGCTGTTTTTT. It is translated as CASDVYNTGELFF. V usage is TRBV12-3 or TRBV12-4 and J usage is TRBJ2-2; D unclear. The V and J ends lost 8 bases and 2 bases respectively, with 9 bases between them. The CDR3 has 13 amino acids.

The chain combines TRBV6-1 with TRBJ2-3; a weak D match, TRBD1 (5 bases). Germline assignment: CDR1 MNHNS and CDR2 SASEGT. Trimming shortened V by 1 base and J by 3 bases, and 14 bases separated the two germline ends. The CDR3 has 16 amino acids. DNA for the CDR3: TGTGCCAGCAGTGAAGTAGGCTCTTCAGGGACAGATACGCAGTATTTT. It encodes CASSEVGSSGTDTQYF.

Worth noting for this clonotype: A much more abundant neighbour one base away suggests this may be a read error. The CDR3 reads CATSRGGLVDEALF. CDR3 bases: TGTGCCACCAGCAGAGGGGGGTTAGTCGATGAAGCTCTCTTT. The rearrangement links TRBV15 to TRBJ1-1, with D tentatively TRBD1 (5 bases). The germline V gene encodes CDR1 LNHNV and CDR2 YYDKDF (reference sequence). The CDR3 runs to 14 residues.

The sample holds many counts of this clonotype. This chain joins TRBV12-3 or TRBV12-4 and TRBJ1-2; D is ambiguous. The CDR3 covers 15 residues. The ends were cut back, 7 bases at V and 0 bases at J, with 15 bases in the middle. CDR3 residues: CASTPNDATNYGYTF. CDR3 in DNA: TGTGCCAGCACCCCAAACGACGCAACTAACTATGGCTACACCTTC.

The chain employs TRBV9 and TRBJ2-7; a weak D match, TRBD1 (5 bases). Germline assignment: CDR1 SGDLS and CDR2 YYNGEE. The CDR3 consists of 13 residues. Trimming left V 0 bases short and J 4 bases short, with 8 bases between. This CDR3 reads CASSVDRFYEQYF. The DNA of the CDR3 is TGTGCCAGCAGCGTAGACAGGTTTTACGAGCAGTACTTC.

This clonotype was detected only a few times. The rearrangement joins TRBV9 to TRBJ1-2; TRBD1 is a possible D gene (5 bases). Germline V lookup: CDR1 SGDLS, CDR2 YYNGEE. V gave up 0 bases and J gave up 6 bases, with 6 bases separating them. This CDR3 has 12 amino acids. CDR3 protein: CASSVDRNGYTF. CDR3 coding DNA: TGTGCCAGCAGCGTAGACAGGAATGGCTACACCTTC.

The chain employs TRBV9 and TRBJ1-1; a weak D match, TRBD1 (5 bases). The CDR3 contains 13 residues. V was shortened by 4 bases and J by 0 bases, with 7 bases between the two germline ends. Germline assignment: CDR1 SGDLS and CDR2 YYNGEE. For the CDR3, the DNA is TGTGCCAGCAGCACGACAGTGAACACTGAAGCTTTCTTT. Protein product: CASSTTVNTEAFF. The full variable domain, completed using reference TRBV9 and TRBJ1-1, is DSGVTQTPKHLITATGQRVTLRCSPRSGDLSVYWYQQSLDQGLQFLIQYYNGEERAKGNILERFSAQQFPDLHSELNLSSLELGDSALYFCASSTTVNTEAFFGQGTRLTVV.

The V and J genes are TRBV4-3 and TRBJ2-7; 8 bases agree with TRBD1. Germline V gene sequence: CDR1 LGHNA, CDR2 YSLEER. Trimming cost V 4 bases and J 3 bases; bases outside gene matches: 8. The CDR3 runs to 15 residues. The CDR3 loop reads CASSRTFGQGYEQYF. The CDR3 coding sequence is TGCGCCAGCAGCCGGACCTTCGGACAGGGCTACGAGCAGTACTTC.

The sample holds many counts of this clonotype. J is TRBJ2-3 and V is TRBV7-2; D might be TRBD2 (5 bases). The germline V gene has CDR1 SGHTA and CDR2 FQGNSA. CDR3 length equals 12 residues. Trimming removed 2 bases from V and 9 bases from J, with 9 bases in between. The CDR3 DNA follows: TGTGCCAGCAGCTTACAAGGACTCACGCAGTATTTT. Encoded protein: CASSLQGLTQYF.

Ten or more counts support this clonotype. The J gene is TRBJ2-7, the V gene TRBV5-1; no firm D call. CDR3 length: 15 amino acids. Trimming took off 7 bases at V and 0 bases at J, with 17 bases between the two ends. Germline loops: CDR1 SGHRS, CDR2 YFSETQ. The CDR3 region is CASAVMGLSSYEQYF. As DNA, the CDR3 is TGCGCCAGCGCCGTGATGGGTTTGAGCTCCTACGAGCAGTACTTC.

The chain uses TRBV4-2 and TRBJ2-3; D is unresolved. Germline CDR1 LGHNA, CDR2 YNFKEQ. Deletions cut 1 base from V and 12 bases from J, with 5 bases between. This CDR3 has 10 residues. The CDR3 region has the DNA TGTGCCAGCAGCCAAGGGACCCAGTATTTT. Translation gives CASSQGTQYF.

At least ten counts were recorded for this clonotype. The chain couples TRBV27 to TRBJ2-7; 9 bases are a match to TRBD2. The junction had 7 bases not matched to a gene; V was cut back by 2 bases and J by 5 bases. In germline, CDR1 is MNHEY, CDR2 SMNVEV (reference sequence). CDR3 length equals 15 residues. CDR3 protein: CASSLEAGGPHEQYF. CDR3 bases: TGTGCCAGCAGTTTAGAGGCGGGAGGGCCCCACGAGCAGTACTTC.